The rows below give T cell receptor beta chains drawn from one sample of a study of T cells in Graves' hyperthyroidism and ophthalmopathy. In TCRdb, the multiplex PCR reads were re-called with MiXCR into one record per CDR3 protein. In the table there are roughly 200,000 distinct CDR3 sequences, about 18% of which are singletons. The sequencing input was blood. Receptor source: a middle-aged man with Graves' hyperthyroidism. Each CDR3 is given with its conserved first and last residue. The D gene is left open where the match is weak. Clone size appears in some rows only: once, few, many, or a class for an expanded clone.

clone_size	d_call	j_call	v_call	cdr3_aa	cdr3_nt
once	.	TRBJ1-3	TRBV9	CASSVGFGTLTSGNTIYF	TGTGCCAGCAGCGTAGGGTTTGGGACACTAACCTCTGGAAACACCATATATTTT
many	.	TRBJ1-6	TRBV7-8	CASSRGSRSPLHF	TGTGCCAGCAGCAGGGGGTCTCGGTCACCCCTCCACTTT
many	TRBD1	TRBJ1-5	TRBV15	CATSRTGVNQPQHF	TGTGCCACCAGCAGGACAGGGGTCAATCAGCCCCAGCATTTT
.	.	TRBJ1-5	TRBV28	CASRATGSNQPQHF	TGTGCCAGCAGGGCGACAGGAAGCAATCAGCCCCAGCATTTT
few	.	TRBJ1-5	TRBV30	CAWSGMGNQPQHF	TGTGCCTGGAGCGGAATGGGCAATCAGCCCCAGCATTTT
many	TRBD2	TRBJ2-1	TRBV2	CATGGTRGAHEQFF	TGTGCCACGGGGGGGACAAGAGGGGCTCATGAGCAGTTCTTC
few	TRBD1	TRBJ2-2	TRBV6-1	CASKMGGTGHTGELFF	TGTGCCAGCAAAATGGGCGGGACAGGCCACACCGGGGAGCTGTTTTTT
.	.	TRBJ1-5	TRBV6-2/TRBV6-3	CASRTDRFSNQPQHF	TGTGCCAGCAGGACCGACAGGTTTAGCAATCAGCCCCAGCATTTT
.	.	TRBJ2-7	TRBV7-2	CASSPRRDGYEQYF	TGTGCCAGCAGCCCCCGGAGGGACGGTTACGAGCAGTACTTC
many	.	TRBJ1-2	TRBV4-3	CASSQDVQDGYGYTF	TGCGCCAGCAGCCAAGATGTCCAGGACGGGTATGGCTACACCTTC
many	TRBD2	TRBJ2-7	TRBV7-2	CASSLTGGGEQYF	TGTGCCAGCAGCTTAACGGGGGGTGGCGAGCAGTACTTC
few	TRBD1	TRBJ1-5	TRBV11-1	CASSRTTGQPF	TGTGCCAGCAGCAGAACAACGGGACAGCCTTTT
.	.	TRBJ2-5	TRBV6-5	CASSYTGGSGETQYF	TGTGCCAGCAGTTACACGGGGGGCTCGGGAGAGACCCAGTACTTC
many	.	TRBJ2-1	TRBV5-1	CASSRGGNNEQFF	TGCGCCAGCAGCCGGGGCGGAAACAATGAGCAGTTCTTC
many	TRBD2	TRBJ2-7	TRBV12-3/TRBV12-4	CASSFSYSSGGYEQYF	TGTGCCAGCAGTTTCAGCTACAGTAGCGGGGGGTACGAGCAGTACTTC
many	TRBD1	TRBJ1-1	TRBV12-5	CASGLATGGTSEAFF	TGTGCTAGTGGTTTGGCGACAGGGGGGACGTCTGAAGCTTTCTTT
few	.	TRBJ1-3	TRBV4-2	CASSQQPTSSGNTIYF	TGTGCCAGCAGCCAACAGCCAACCAGCTCTGGAAACACCATATATTTT